The rows below give T cell receptor beta chains drawn from one sample of a study of cytomegalovirus exposure and HLA in healthy donors. TCRdb's table, derived via immunoSEQ multiplex PCR, lists solely in-frame clones and lacks some. The table lists under 85,000 clones, around three quarters of them singletons. Material for sequencing was PBMCs. These receptors were taken from a woman in her thirties or forties in good health and CMV-seropositive. Both conserved end residues are part of each CDR3. The D gene is left open where the match is weak. The listing skips clone size in some rows; elsewhere it reads once, few, many or a size class.

J gene	clone size	D gene	V gene	CDR3 DNA	CDR3 protein
TRBJ2-3	NA	TRBD2	TRBV6-5	TGTGCCAGCAGCAGGCTAGCGGGGACCGGGAGTACGCAGTATTTT	CASSRLAGTGSTQYF
TRBJ2-1	NA	TRBD2	TRBV7-2	TGTGCCAGCAGCTCCGGGGGGGCGCTAGCGGTTTACAATGAGCAGTTCTTC	CASSSGGALAVYNEQFF
TRBJ2-1	NA	TRBD2	TRBV28	TGTGCCAGCAGTTCCATACCAATAGCGGGAGCCTACAATGAGCAGTTCTTC	CASSSIPIAGAYNEQFF
TRBJ1-2	once	TRBD1	TRBV28	TGTGCCAGCAGTTCAGGACAGGGAAGGTATGGCTACACCTTC	CASSSGQGRYGYTF
TRBJ1-1	few	NA	TRBV6-1	TGTGCCAGCAGTGATTTGGCCAACGAAGCTTTCTTT	CASSDLANEAFF
TRBJ2-7	NA	NA	TRBV5-1	TGCGCCAGCAGCTTGGCCATGAGCTCCTACGAGCAGTACTTC	CASSLAMSSYEQYF
TRBJ1-2	NA	TRBD1	TRBV30	TGTGCCTGGGCACCGCCCGGGACAGGGAGGGGCAATGGCTACACCTTC	CAWAPPGTGRGNGYTF
TRBJ1-6	NA	NA	TRBV2	TGTGCCAGCAGTGAAAACCTGCAGTTAAATTCACCCCTCCACTTT	CASSENLQLNSPLHF
TRBJ2-2	NA	TRBD1	TRBV5-1	TGCGCCAGCAAACGTCCGGGACAGGCGAACACCGGGGAGCTGTTTTTT	CASKRPGQANTGELFF
TRBJ2-7	NA	TRBD1	TRBV5-6	TGTGCCAGCAGCCCCGGGACAGGGCGCGAGCAGTACTTC	CASSPGTGREQYF
TRBJ2-3	NA	NA	TRBV20-1	TGCAGTGCTGCGAGGGATACGCAGTATTTT	CSAARDTQYF
TRBJ2-7	NA	NA	TRBV27	TGTGCCAGCAGTTACGGGGGACTCTACGAGCAGTACTTC	CASSYGGLYEQYF
TRBJ1-2	NA	TRBD1	TRBV5-1	TGCGCCAGCAGCTCCACGACAGGGGGAAGCAGGAGCTATGGCTACACCTTC	CASSSTTGGSRSYGYTF
TRBJ2-3	NA	TRBD1	TRBV5-5	TGTGCCAGCAGCAAAAACAGGGGGGCAGATACGCAGTATTTT	CASSKNRGADTQYF
TRBJ2-7	NA	TRBD2	TRBV6-1	TGTGCCACCAGACTAGCGTCGGTACTCTACGAGCAGTACTTC	CATRLASVLYEQYF
TRBJ1-2	NA	NA	TRBV29-1	TGCAGCGTTGAAGAAGGACTAGGGGCCAGTGGCTACACCTTC	CSVEEGLGASGYTF
TRBJ1-1	few	NA	TRBV29-1	TGCAGCGTCATGAGGGGGGGGACTGAAGCTTTCTTT	CSVMRGGTEAFF
TRBJ2-7	NA	NA	TRBV2	TGTGCCAGCCAAGACCGGGACTTACTCTCCTACGAGCAGTACTTC	CASQDRDLLSYEQYF
TRBJ1-1	few	NA	TRBV6-5	TGTGCCAGCAGTAAACAGATAAACACTGAAGCTTTCTTT	CASSKQINTEAFF
TRBJ2-7	NA	TRBD2	TRBV19	TGTGCCAGTAGTATAGACGGGAGGACCTACGAGCAGTACTTC	CASSIDGRTYEQYF
TRBJ2-2	NA	TRBD2	TRBV18	TGTGCCAGCTCACCAGGAACTAGCGGGAGGTATACCGGGGAGCTGTTTTTT	CASSPGTSGRYTGELFF
TRBJ1-1	few	NA	TRBV5-1	TGCGCCAGCAGCTCAGGGATCGGGGGCACTGAAGCTTTCTTT	CASSSGIGGTEAFF
TRBJ2-3	NA	TRBD2	TRBV7-9	TGTGCCAGCAGCCCCCGGACTAGCGGGAAGACAGATACGCAGTATTTT	CASSPRTSGKTDTQYF
TRBJ2-1	once	NA	TRBV15	TGTGCCACCACCGGGGGGCCCCCAACCTACAATGAGCAGTTCTTC	CATTGGPPTYNEQFF
TRBJ2-3	NA	TRBD1	TRBV5-6	TGTGCCAGCAGCTTACAACAGGGGGCTAGCACAGATACGCAGTATTTT	CASSLQQGASTDTQYF
TRBJ2-3	NA	TRBD1	TRBV30	TGTGCCTGGAGCCCACAGGGGGCAGACAGAGATACGCAGTATTTT	CAWSPQGADRDTQYF
TRBJ2-1	NA	NA	TRBV4-2	TGTGCCAGCAGCCAAGCGCAGGGGGGTCTAGTTTATGAGCAGTTCTTC	CASSQAQGGLVYEQFF
TRBJ1-1	few	NA	TRBV5-1	TGCGCCAGCAGCTTGGGAGCCGGGAACACTGAAGCTTTCTTT	CASSLGAGNTEAFF
TRBJ2-2	NA	NA	TRBV4-1	TGCGCCAGCAGCCAAATGGACAGCGACGGCACCGGGGAGCTGTTTTTT	CASSQMDSDGTGELFF
TRBJ2-1	few	TRBD2	TRBV5-6	TGTGCCAGCAGCTTTGTAAGCGGGGGGATCTACAATGAGCAGTTCTTC	CASSFVSGGIYNEQFF
TRBJ1-2	NA	NA	TRBV30	TGTGCCTGGAGTGAGGGGAATCTCAGAAACTATGGCTACACCTTC	CAWSEGNLRNYGYTF
TRBJ2-7	once	TRBD1	TRBV5-1	TGCGCCAGCAGAAGGGACAGGGGGCGAGAGCGGCAGTACTTC	CASRRDRGRERQYF
TRBJ1-5	NA	TRBD1	TRBV2	TGTGCCAGCAAGGGGGCCGGCGGTGCAGGCGGGCCCCAGCATTTT	CASKGAGGAGGPQHF
TRBJ1-5	few	NA	TRBV2	TGTGCCAGCAGCCGGCAGGGCCTCAATCAGCCCCAGCATTTT	CASSRQGLNQPQHF
TRBJ1-1	NA	NA	TRBV4-1	TGCGCCAGCAGCCCGGAAGGGCGGGCTGAAGCTTTCTTT	CASSPEGRAEAFF
TRBJ2-2	once	NA	TRBV7-7	TGTGCCAGCAGCTTCCAGCTTACTGGGTTTCCGGGCACCGGGGAGCTGTTTTTT	CASSFQLTGFPGTGELFF
TRBJ1-1	NA	NA	TRBV29-1	TGCAGCGTGTACCGGGACATGACCACTGAAGCTTTCTTT	CSVYRDMTTEAFF
TRBJ2-3	NA	TRBD1	TRBV30	TGTGCCTGGAGTTACAGGGGGAGCGCAGATACGCAGTATTTT	CAWSYRGSADTQYF
TRBJ2-2	NA	NA	TRBV28	TGTGCCAGCAGTTCAGGACTGAACACCGGGGAGCTGTTTTTT	CASSSGLNTGELFF
TRBJ2-2	NA	TRBD2	TRBV5-1	TGCGCCAGCAGCTGGAGCGGGGACTTTCCTGGACGGGAGCTGTTTTTT	CASSWSGDFPGRELFF
TRBJ1-1	NA	NA	TRBV5-6	TGTGCCAGCAGCTTGGGACAATACACTGAAGCTTTCTTT	CASSLGQYTEAFF
TRBJ1-2	NA	NA	TRBV19	TGTGCCAGTACGACAGGTTCTAACTATGGCTACACCTTC	CASTTGSNYGYTF
TRBJ2-6	once	TRBD2	TRBV29-1	TGCAGCGTCGCTCTCACACGGACTAGCGCTAGCTCTGGGGCCAACGTCCTGACTTTC	CSVALTRTSASSGANVLTF
TRBJ1-6	NA	TRBD1	TRBV6-4	TGTGCCAGCAGTCTATCGGGACAGGACTCACCCCTCCACTTT	CASSLSGQDSPLHF
TRBJ2-3	NA	NA	TRBV6-5	TGTGCCAGCAGGATTACAAGATACGCCGATACGCAGTATTTT	CASRITRYADTQYF
TRBJ1-3	NA	TRBD1	TRBV4-1	TGCGCCAGCAGCCCTGGGGACAGACAGACTGGAAACACCATATATTTT	CASSPGDRQTGNTIYF
TRBJ1-5	NA	NA	TRBV5-1	TGCGCCAGCAGCCTCCGACAGATGGGGGCGGTCAAGCCCCAGCATTTT	CASSLRQMGAVKPQHF
TRBJ1-5	NA	TRBD1	TRBV6-6	TGTGCCAGCAGATCACAGGGGGTTAGCAATCAGCCCCAGCATTTT	CASRSQGVSNQPQHF
TRBJ2-3	few	NA	TRBV5-1	TGCGCCAGCAGCTTGGCTGGTTCACAGACGCAGTATTTT	CASSLAGSQTQYF
TRBJ2-7	NA	TRBD1	TRBV30	TGTGCCTGGCGACGGTGGACAGGGGCCCTTAATGAGCAGTACTTC	CAWRRWTGALNEQYF
TRBJ1-5	NA	NA	TRBV30	TGTGCCTGGAGTGACAGTGTCAATCAGCCCCAGCATTTT	CAWSDSVNQPQHF
TRBJ1-3	NA	NA	TRBV29-1	TGCAGCGCAGTGACAATCTCTGGAAACACCATATATTTT	CSAVTISGNTIYF
TRBJ2-1	NA	NA	TRBV4-3	TGCGCCAGCAGCCAGACACTAGCAAATGAGCAGTTCTTC	CASSQTLANEQFF
TRBJ2-6	NA	NA	TRBV19	TGTGCCAGTACACGCAGGGGCTCTGGGGCCAACGTCCTGACTTTC	CASTRRGSGANVLTF
TRBJ2-7	NA	NA	TRBV2	TGTGCCAGCTCCGTCATGGGCAGGGTCACCACCTACGAGCAGTACTTC	CASSVMGRVTTYEQYF
TRBJ1-1	NA	TRBD1	TRBV5-1	TGCGCCAGCAGCTCGGCGACAGGGGCTGAAGCTTTCTTT	CASSSATGAEAFF
TRBJ2-3	NA	TRBD2	TRBV5-6	TGTGCCAGCAGCTTGTTAGCGGGAGGGACCACAGATACGCAGTATTTT	CASSLLAGGTTDTQYF
TRBJ1-4	NA	TRBD1	TRBV5-1	TGCGCCAGCGGTACCGGGACAGGGGGTGAAAAACTGTTTTTT	CASGTGTGGEKLFF
TRBJ2-1	few	TRBD2	TRBV30	TGTGCCTGGAGTTCCCGACGCGGGACTAGCAAGTATGAGCAGTTCTTC	CAWSSRRGTSKYEQFF
TRBJ2-7	NA	NA	TRBV6-6	TGTGCCAGCAGTGTAGGACATGGAACCTACGAGCAGTACTTC	CASSVGHGTYEQYF